The 30 T cell receptor beta chains reported below all come from one sample, sequenced in a study of molecular identifiers for immune sequencing clone quantification. TCRdb ran MiXCR on the PCR reads and lists one entry per CDR3 protein. This sample has approximately 93,000 distinct CDR3 sequences, with about 23% found just once. The sample taken for sequencing was naive CD8+ T cells from blood, with Jurkat cell RNA spiked in. Regarding subset: FACS-sorted CD8+CD4-CCR7+CD45RA+ naive T cells. All receptors derive from a human donor in good health. Some libraries in this study had Jurkat cell RNA spiked in.

In the case of this clonotype: This may stem from a read error, because a much larger clone lies one nucleotide away. This chain connects TRBV5-1 to TRBJ2-7; D may be TRBD1 (6 bases). The V end lost 0 bases, the J end lost 3 bases, and 13 bases lay between the germline ends. This CDR3 spans 15 amino acids. CDR1 is SGHRS and CDR2 is YFSETQ in the germline V gene. This CDR3 reads CASSLGQGPRYEQYF. CDR3 coding DNA: TGCGCCAGCAGCTTGGGGCAGGGGCCCCGCTACGAGCAGTACTTC.

The J gene is TRBJ2-7, the V gene TRBV29-1; a weak D match, TRBD2 (5 bases). This CDR3 comprises 13 residues. V lost 8 bases and J lost 2, with 16 bases in between. The germline V gene encodes CDR1 SQVTM and CDR2 ANQGSEA. CDR3 amino acids: CSSTGISPYEQYF. The CDR3 DNA reads as TGCAGCTCCACCGGGATTTCCCCCTACGAGCAGTACTTC.

In regard to this clonotype: A much larger clone differs by one base, so this may be a read error. The rearrangement joins TRBV27 to TRBJ2-7; D assignment may be TRBD1 or TRBD2 (7 bases each). Looked up from germline, CDR1 is MNHEY and CDR2 is SMNVEV (reference sequence). CDR3 length: 14 residues. The CDR3 loop is CASSLRGGWNEQCF. DNA of the CDR3: TGTGCCAGCAGCCTCAGGGGGGGATGGAACGAGCAGTGCTTC.

This clonotype showed up just a few times. V usage is TRBV4-1 and J usage is TRBJ1-1, with a tentative D call TRBD1 (5 bases). Germline-derived CDR1 and CDR2 are MGHRA and YSYEKL. The V end lost 1 base, the J end lost 2 bases, and 11 bases lay between the germline ends. This CDR3 region has 15 residues. CDR3 sequence: CASSQGWGGNTEAFF. DNA for the CDR3: TGCGCCAGCAGCCAAGGTTGGGGCGGAAACACTGAAGCTTTCTTT.

This chain links TRBV6-2 or TRBV6-3 with TRBJ2-3; TRBD2 might be the D (6 bases). Per germline, CDR1 MNHEY and CDR2 SVGEGT. CDR3 length: 17 residues. Trimming took 0 bases from V and 2 from J, leaving 15 bases between them. The CDR3 sequence is CASSYSLASEITDTQYF. CDR3 DNA sequence: TGTGCCAGCAGTTACTCGCTGGCTAGCGAAATCACAGATACGCAGTATTTT.

The table lists this clonotype with many counts. The V call is TRBV20-1, the J call TRBJ2-7; 8 positions agree with TRBD1. This CDR3 comprises 13 residues. The germline V gene encodes CDR1 DFQATT and CDR2 SNEGSKA (reference sequence). Unmatched junction bases numbered 4, after V lost 1 base and J lost 5 bases. The CDR3 nucleotides read TGCAGTGCTAGAGGGACAGGGAAAAACGAGCAGTACTTC. Translation: CSARGTGKNEQYF.

This clonotype was observed a handful of times. It may be a read error: a sequence one base away is much more abundant. The V and J genes are TRBV29-1 and TRBJ2-7; TRBD1 matches at 9 bases. Germline loops: CDR1 SQVTM, CDR2 ANQGSEA. Trimming at V came to 5 bases and at J to 3 bases, leaving 2 bases not matched to a gene. CDR3 length: 12 amino acids. The CDR3 loop reads CSVRTGDYEQYF. The CDR3 bases are TGCAGCGTTCGGACAGGGGACTACGAGCAGTACTTC.

This clonotype was seen once. With a much larger clone just one base away, this may be a read error. The J gene is TRBJ2-3, the V gene TRBV9; D is ambiguous. The CDR3 runs 13 residues. Germline loops: CDR1 SGDLS, CDR2 YYNGEE. This chain's CDR3 is CACSASSRDTQYF. The CDR3 DNA follows: TGTGCCTGCAGCGCCAGTTCTAGAGATACGCAGTATTTT. Full variable domain (remainder filled in from reference TRBV9 and TRBJ2-3): DSGVTQTPKHLITATGQRVTLRCSPRSGDLSVYWYQQSLDQGLQFLIQYYNGEERAKGNILERFSAQQFPDLHSELNLSSLELGDSALYFCACSASSRDTQYFGPGTRLTVL.

This clonotype was picked up a small number of times. The V gene is TRBV27, the J gene TRBJ1-5; tentatively, D is TRBD1 (5 bases). CDR3 length equals 14 residues. Per the germline V gene, CDR1 is MNHEY and CDR2 is SMNVEV (reference sequence). The V gene lost 3 bases and the J gene lost 3 bases, with 9 bases spanning the gap. The CDR3 here is CASSLAGPNQPQHF. For the CDR3, the DNA is TGTGCCAGCAGTTTGGCAGGGCCCAATCAGCCCCAGCATTTT.

Ten or more counts support this clonotype. The rearrangement links TRBV28 to TRBJ2-6, with 8 bases that match TRBD1. The CDR3 covers 16 residues. J gave up 0 bases and V 5 bases, and 3 bases lay outside the gene matches. Germline CDR1 is MDHEN and CDR2 is SYDVKM. The CDR3 loop is CASSQTGGSGANVLTF. In nucleotides, the CDR3 is TGTGCCAGCAGTCAAACAGGGGGCTCTGGGGCCAACGTCCTGACTTTC.

Comment on this clonotype: A read error may account for a junction end that differs from germline. The rearrangement joins TRBV19 to TRBJ2-7; the match to TRBD1 covers 7 bases. CDR1 is LNHDA, CDR2 SQIVND, per germline (reference sequence). This CDR3 has 11 amino acids. Here the CDR3 DNA reads TGTGCCAGCGGACAGGTCCACGAGCCGTACTTC. This codes for CASGQVHEPYF.

Comments on this clonotype: This sequence may be a read error, since a much larger clone differs from it by one base. V and J are TRBV7-8 and TRBJ2-7; D ambiguous. The CDR3 is 14 residues long. Germline-derived CDR1 and CDR2 are SGHVS and FQNEAQ. Trimming took 1 base from V and 3 from J, leaving 10 bases between them. CDR3 loop: CASSLDPAIYEQYF. Written as DNA, the CDR3 is TGTGCCAGCAGCTTAGATCCAGCTATCTACGAGCAGTACTTC. The complete variable domain, with remaining parts taken from reference TRBV7-8 and TRBJ2-7, reads GAGVSQSPRYKVAKRGQDVALRCDPISGHVSLFWYQQALGQGPEFLTYFQNEAQLDKSGLPSDRFFAERPEGSVSTLKIQRTQQEDSAVYLCASSLDPAIYEQYFGPGTRLTVT.

This clonotype has just a few counts. One junction end does not reproduce the germline sequence, and a read error may be involved. The chain joins TRBV6-5 to TRBJ1-4, with D perhaps matching TRBD1 (5 bases). The CDR3 contains 17 residues. Germline V gene lookup returns CDR1 MNHEY and CDR2 SVGAGI. The CDR3 here is CASSHTGGGTWIEKPFF. The CDR3 DNA is TGTGCCAGCAGCCACACCGGAGGCGGGACTTGGATTGAAAAACCGTTTTTT.

The rearrangement joins TRBV2 to TRBJ2-7, with 7 positions matching TRBD2. The CDR3 runs 15 residues. Trimming cost V 5 bases and J 5 bases; bases outside gene matches: 12. Germline loops: CDR1 SNHLY, CDR2 FYNNEI. As DNA, the CDR3 is TGTGCCAGCAGTTCCGGGACTACCACTGTGGACGAGCAGTACTTC. This gives the protein CASSSGTTTVDEQYF. Based on the CDR3 plus reference TRBV2 and TRBJ2-7, the full variable domain is EPEVTQTPSHQVTQMGQEVILRCVPISNHLYFYWYRQILGQKVEFLVSFYNNEISEKSEIFDDQFSVERPDGSNFTLKIRSTKLEDSAMYFCASSSGTTTVDEQYFGPGTRLTVT.

In this sample, this clonotype turned up many times. The chain employs TRBV7-9 and TRBJ2-3; TRBD2 aligns across 7 bases. The CDR3 totals 15 residues. V was clipped by 3 bases and J by 0 bases; unmatched bases: 3. The germline gives CDR1 SEHNR, CDR2 FQNEAQ (reference sequence). The CDR3 DNA reads TGTGCCAGCAGCTTCCGGGACTATAGCACAGATACGCAGTATTTT. As protein: CASSFRDYSTDTQYF.

This clonotype showed up just a few times. The V gene is TRBV5-1, the J gene TRBJ1-2, with D possibly TRBD1 on 5 matching bases. V shed 2 bases and J shed 9 bases, with 8 bases lying between them. CDR3 length equals 11 residues. Germline CDR1 reads SGHRS; CDR2 reads YFSETQ. The CDR3: CASSFSGSYTF. The CDR3 DNA reads as TGCGCCAGCAGCTTTTCAGGGAGCTACACCTTC.

With respect to this clonotype: This may be a read error: a much more frequent sequence differs by one nucleotide. This chain joins TRBV28 and TRBJ2-7; D may be TRBD1 (5 bases). Germline V gene lookup returns CDR1 MDHEN and CDR2 SYDVKM. This CDR3 is 17 amino acids long. Trimming pared 5 bases from V and 5 bases from J, leaving 25 bases between. CDR3 DNA sequence: TGTGCCAGCAGTCCCCACCCGGTAGGCAGGGCGCCCCACGAGCAGTACTTC. This encodes CASSPHPVGRAPHEQYF.

At least ten counts were recorded for this clonotype. The chain employs TRBV6-1 and TRBJ2-7; D uncertain. Trimming shortened V by 11 bases and J by 4 bases, and 12 bases separated the two germline ends. CDR1 MNHNS and CDR2 SASEGT come from the germline V gene. CDR3 size: 11 residues. The chain's CDR3 is CAGRDGYEQYF. The CDR3 DNA reads TGTGCCGGAAGGGATGGATACGAGCAGTACTTC.

This clonotype was observed once. The chain recombines TRBV3-1 with TRBJ1-1; D ambiguous. Trimming cost V 1 base and J 5 bases, with 17 bases left between them. CDR1 and CDR2 (germline): LGHDT, YNNKEL (reference sequence). This CDR3 has 16 residues. CDR3 coding DNA: TGTGCCAGCAGCCAAGTTCGGGTGGGCGGTGGGACTGAAGCTTTCTTT. It yields the protein CASSQVRVGGGTEAFF.

A note on this clonotype: The CDR3 end shows no conserved phenylalanine or tryptophan, and so a read error is likely. The genes are TRBV24-1 and TRBJ2-2; the D is unclear. Germline lookup yields CDR1 KGHDR and CDR2 SFDVKD. The CDR3 covers 14 residues. Trimming took off 4 bases at V and 4 bases at J, with 9 bases between the two ends. The CDR3 spells CATSESRSTGELFS. CDR3 nucleotides: TGTGCCACCAGTGAGTCACGATCCACCGGGGAGCTGTTTTCT.

The sample holds many counts of this clonotype. This chain links TRBV6-2 or TRBV6-3 with TRBJ1-1, with 8 bases lining up with TRBD1. The CDR3 contains 13 residues. Trimming took 8 bases from V and 3 from J; bases not matched to a gene: 5. Germline V lookup: CDR1 MNHEY, CDR2 SVGEGT. CDR3 amino acids: CASVTGVDTEAFF. CDR3 nucleotides: TGTGCCAGCGTGACAGGGGTGGACACTGAAGCTTTCTTT.

This clonotype appeared many times. The gene calls are TRBV6-6 and TRBJ1-2, with D perhaps TRBD1 (6 bases). CDR3 size: 14 residues. The ends were cut back, 3 bases at V and 4 bases at J, with 12 bases in the middle. Germline CDR1 and CDR2: MNHNY and SVGAGI (reference sequence). In DNA, the CDR3 is TGTGCCAGCAGTTATCAGGGGAGCGGCTATGGCTACACCTTC. This encodes CASSYQGSGYGYTF.

This clonotype was counted between two and nine times. As DNA, the CDR3 is TGTGCCAGCAGTAACCGAATAAGGACAGGGGGTTACAATGAGCAGTTCTTC. Its protein is CASSNRIRTGGYNEQFF. This chain links TRBV6-5 with TRBJ2-1, with 10 bases lining up with TRBD1. Germline CDR1 and CDR2: MNHEY and SVGAGI. Trimming took 5 bases from V and 4 from J; bases not matched to a gene: 11. The CDR3 loop spans 17 amino acids.

This clonotype was seen many times. The chain has TRBV7-2 and TRBJ1-1, with a possible D match to TRBD1 (5 bases). Trimming cost V 5 bases and J 3 bases, with 10 bases left between them. CDR1 SGHTA and CDR2 FQGNSA come from the germline V gene. CDR3 length equals 13 residues. The CDR3 is CASSPGPYTEAFF. CDR3 in DNA: TGTGCCAGCAGCCCAGGGCCGTACACTGAAGCTTTCTTT. The full variable domain, its missing parts supplied by reference TRBV7-2 and TRBJ1-1, is GAGVSQSPSNKVTEKGKDVELRCDPISGHTALYWYRQSLGQGLEFLIYFQGNSAPDKSGLPSDRFSAERTGGSVSTLTIQRTQQEDSAVYLCASSPGPYTEAFFGQGTRLTVV.

This clonotype was counted only a few times. The chain carries TRBV27 and TRBJ2-3; 7 positions agree with TRBD2. Germline V gene lookup returns CDR1 MNHEY and CDR2 SMNVEV (reference sequence). The CDR3 totals 16 residues. After removal of 1 base from V and 0 bases from J, the junction contained 4 bases not matched to a gene. The CDR3 DNA is TGTGCCAGCAGTTTATTGGGGGGGGGAAGCACAGATACGCAGTATTTT. It translates to CASSLLGGGSTDTQYF.

Note on this clonotype: Since the CDR3 does not end with the conserved phenylalanine or tryptophan, this likely comes from a read error. This chain joins TRBV28 and TRBJ2-7; D may be TRBD1 or TRBD2 (5 bases each). Trimming removed 5 bases at V and 4 bases at J, with 18 bases between. Looked up from germline, CDR1 is MDHEN and CDR2 is SYDVKM. This CDR3 comprises 15 residues. CDR3 sequence reads: CASSLSTGPSYEQYC. CDR3 DNA sequence: TGTGCCAGCAGTCTATCAACGGGACCGAGTTACGAGCAGTACTGC.

The chain joins TRBV20-1 to TRBJ2-7; weak D call: TRBD1 (5 bases). The CDR3 is 15 amino acids. Germline V lookup: CDR1 DFQATT, CDR2 SNEGSKA (reference sequence). V gave up 1 base and J gave up 0 bases, with 13 bases separating them. In DNA form, the CDR3 reads TGCAGTGCTAGAGGTCGAGGACACTCCTCCTACGAGCAGTACTTC. Residues: CSARGRGHSSYEQYF.

This clonotype showed up just a few times. The genes are TRBV7-6 and TRBJ2-5; the D is unclear. V was trimmed by 4 bases and J by 3 bases, leaving 15 bases between them. CDR3 length: 15 residues. The germline V gene encodes CDR1 SGHVS and CDR2 FNYEAQ. The CDR3, as DNA: TGTGCCAGCAGCTCCTACACCAGTGGGGAAGAGACCCAGTACTTC. This gives the protein CASSSYTSGEETQYF.

This clonotype was picked up many times. This rearrangement joins TRBV7-9 to TRBJ2-3; 16 bases are a match to TRBD2. The CDR3 spans 16 residues. Germline V lookup: CDR1 SEHNR, CDR2 FQNEAQ (reference sequence). J lost 4 bases, V lost 4 bases, and 2 bases had no gene match. Here the CDR3 reads CASSSGTSGGADTQYF. CDR3 coding DNA: TGTGCCAGCAGCTCCGGGACTAGCGGGGGGGCAGATACGCAGTATTTT.

As to this clonotype: This may stem from a read error, because a much larger clone lies one nucleotide away. The missing conserved phenylalanine or tryptophan at the end of this CDR3 makes a read error likely. The V and J genes are TRBV20-1 and TRBJ1-1; the D gene is possibly TRBD1 (5 bases). Germline CDR1 and CDR2: DFQATT and SNEGSKA (reference sequence). This CDR3 is 13 amino acids long. The V and J ends lost 0 bases and 10 bases respectively, with 15 bases between them. The CDR3 DNA follows: TGCAGTGCTAGAGATTACGACAGCTCCAGAGCTTTCTTA. Protein: CSARDYDSSRAFL.